One and the same sample provided the 29 T cell receptor beta chains below, sequenced in a study of cytomegalovirus exposure and HLA in healthy donors. The PCR had 60 Vbeta and 13 Jbeta primers. Generated by immunoSEQ multiplex PCR, the TCRdb table keeps only in-frame clones and is missing some. Of about 130,000 clones listed, roughly four fifths are singletons. The sequenced sample consisted of PBMCs. These receptors originate from a woman aged 40 to 50 in good health and CMV-seropositive.

This chain uses TRBV28 with TRBJ2-1, with 8 bases identical to TRBD1. The CDR3 is 14 amino acids. CDR1 is MDHEN, CDR2 SYDVKM, per germline. V dropped 8 bases and J dropped 2; count of bases not matched to a gene: 5. This CDR3 reads CASQGQGTYNEQFF. The CDR3 nucleotides are TGTGCCAGCCAAGGACAGGGCACCTACAATGAGCAGTTCTTC.

This chain links TRBV28 with TRBJ1-2; 9 positions match TRBD1. After removal of 1 base from V and 7 bases from J, the junction contained 1 base not matched to a gene. The CDR3 sequence is 13 residues long. Germline V gives CDR1 MDHEN, CDR2 SYDVKM. DNA for the CDR3: TGTGCCAGCAGTTTATTGGACAGGGGTGGCTACACCTTC. Its protein is CASSLLDRGGYTF.

The rearrangement links TRBV5-1 to TRBJ1-2, with D perhaps TRBD1 (5 bases). The V gene's germline CDR1 is SGHRS and CDR2 YFSETQ. This CDR3 is built from 12 residues. V lost 8 bases to trimming and J lost 3 bases, with 11 bases between them. Here the CDR3 DNA reads TGCGCCAGTAGCCCGACAGACTATGGCTACACCTTC. Amino acids: CASSPTDYGYTF.

This chain links TRBV27 with TRBJ1-1, with D possibly TRBD1 on 6 matching bases. With 6 bases removed from V and 0 bases from J, the gap between germline ends came to 11 bases. The CDR3 is made up of 14 amino acids. Per the germline V gene, CDR1 is MNHEY and CDR2 is SMNVEV (reference sequence). CDR3 region: CASSIGTLNTEAFF. DNA of the CDR3: TGTGCCAGCAGCATCGGGACACTGAACACTGAAGCTTTCTTT.

The chain is built from TRBV6-6 and TRBJ1-6; D is perhaps TRBD1 (5 bases). This CDR3 is 12 amino acids long. The ends were cut back, 10 bases at V and 7 bases at J, with 11 bases in the middle. Germline-derived CDR1 and CDR2 are MNHNY and SVGAGI (reference sequence). CDR3 protein: CATGQGNSPLHF. In nucleotides, the CDR3 is TGTGCCACCGGTCAGGGAAATTCACCCCTCCACTTT.

This clone was detected once. This chain uses TRBV27 with TRBJ2-5; 11 positions agree with TRBD2. The J call could be wrong; TRBJ2-7 is a better fit for the DNA end. Germline CDR1 is MNHEY and CDR2 is SMNVEV (reference sequence). The CDR3 extends over 15 amino acids. The CDR3 coding sequence is TGTGCCAGCAGTAAACTAGCGGGAGTAGACTACGAGCAGTACTTC. Encoded protein: CASSKLAGVDYEQYF.

The chain joins TRBV11-2 to TRBJ1-2; the D gene is possibly TRBD1 (5 bases). This CDR3 has 15 amino acids. V lost 5 bases to trimming and J lost 2 bases, with 15 bases between them. The germline V gene encodes CDR1 SGHAT and CDR2 FQNNGV. The CDR3 region has the DNA TGTGCCAGCAGCCCCCTCCTGACAGCCAACTATGGCTACACCTTC. Translation gives CASSPLLTANYGYTF.

V and J are TRBV6-5 and TRBJ2-1; the D gene is possibly TRBD1 (6 bases). The V gene lost 6 bases and the J gene lost 0 bases, with 12 bases spanning the gap. This CDR3 is built from 15 residues. Germline CDR1 reads MNHEY; CDR2 reads SVGAGI. Here the CDR3 reads CASRIDRSSYNEQFF. The CDR3 DNA is TGTGCCAGCAGGATCGACAGGAGCTCCTACAATGAGCAGTTCTTC.

This clone was detected only once. The V gene is TRBV7-3, the J gene TRBJ1-2; D is ambiguous. CDR1 is SGHTA and CDR2 is FQGTGA in the germline V gene. The CDR3 is made up of 14 amino acids. V was clipped by 2 bases and J by 8 bases, with 15 bases between them. CDR3 DNA: TGTGCCAGCAGCTTAGACCCGGCGGGTCTGGGCTACACCTTC. This translates into CASSLDPAGLGYTF.

The genes are TRBV28 and TRBJ1-2; 8 nucleotides agree with TRBD1. CDR3 length equals 13 residues. V shed 2 bases, J shed 4 bases, and the junction held 0 bases outside the gene matches. CDR1 is MDHEN, CDR2 SYDVKM, per germline. The CDR3 is CASSLQGAYGYTF. CDR3 sequence (DNA): TGTGCCAGCAGTTTACAGGGGGCCTATGGCTACACCTTC.

J is TRBJ2-1 and V is TRBV19; 9 bases agree with TRBD1. With V trimmed by 10 bases and J by 2 bases, 9 bases remained unmatched. This CDR3 has 15 amino acids. CDR1 and CDR2 (germline): LNHDA, SQIVND (reference sequence). CDR3 sequence reads: CANYSRDRAYNEQFF. The CDR3 DNA follows: TGTGCCAATTACTCCCGGGACAGGGCCTACAATGAGCAGTTCTTC.

CDR3 loop: CSHDRAYGYTF. CDR3 in DNA: TGCAGTCACGACAGGGCGTATGGCTACACCTTC. The J gene is TRBJ1-2, the V gene TRBV20-1, with 7 bases fitting TRBD1. The trim removed 8 bases at V and 5 bases at J, leaving 5 bases unmatched. CDR3 length equals 11 residues. From germline, CDR1 is DFQATT and CDR2 SNEGSKA (reference sequence).

The chain carries TRBV4-3 and TRBJ1-1; 10 bases are a match to TRBD1. The CDR3 sequence is 16 residues long. V gave up 2 bases and J gave up 8 bases; unmatched junction bases: 11. The V gene's germline CDR1 is LGHNA and CDR2 YSLEER. The CDR3 DNA reads TGCGCCAGCAGCCAACAATCCGACAGGGGGCGAGGGGAAGCTTTCTTT. Amino acids: CASSQQSDRGRGEAFF.

The gene calls are TRBV9 and TRBJ2-5, with 9 bases identical to TRBD2. CDR1 is SGDLS and CDR2 is YYNGEE in the germline V gene. CDR3 length: 16 amino acids. V lost 3 bases, J lost 1 base, and 7 bases stayed unmatched. CDR3 bases: TGTGCCAGCAGCGCCGGGGGACTAGCTTTCCAAGAGACCCAGTACTTC. It encodes CASSAGGLAFQETQYF.

The chain carries TRBV9 and TRBJ2-7, with 7 bases matching TRBD1. Germline V CDR1 and CDR2: SGDLS, YYNGEE. There are 14 residues in the CDR3. V gave up 2 bases and J gave up 4 bases; unmatched junction bases: 6. In DNA, the CDR3 is TGTGCCAGCAGCGTCACGGGACAGTCGTACGAGCAGTACTTC. Residues: CASSVTGQSYEQYF. Full variable domain (rest looked up from reference TRBV9 and TRBJ2-7): DSGVTQTPKHLITATGQRVTLRCSPRSGDLSVYWYQQSLDQGLQFLIQYYNGEERAKGNILERFSAQQFPDLHSELNLSSLELGDSALYFCASSVTGQSYEQYFGPGTRLTVT.

The chain joins TRBV5-6 to TRBJ2-1; 9 nucleotides align to TRBD2. V lost 0 bases to trimming and J lost 2 bases; unmatched junction nucleotides: 3. Germline assignment: CDR1 SGHDT and CDR2 YYEEEE. CDR3 size: 16 residues. The CDR3 region is CASSLALAGPYNEQFF. The CDR3 bases are TGTGCCAGCAGCTTGGCCCTAGCGGGACCCTACAATGAGCAGTTCTTC.

V gene TRBV6-6 combines with J gene TRBJ1-4; D is uncertain. Trimming took 2 bases from V and 4 from J, leaving 11 bases between them. The CDR3 has 15 amino acids. Germline V CDR1 and CDR2: MNHNY, SVGAGI (reference sequence). The CDR3 region is CASSYLQDFNEKLFF. The CDR3 DNA is TGTGCCAGCAGTTACCTCCAGGACTTTAATGAAAAACTGTTTTTT.

Concerning this clone itself: An end of the junction does not agree with germline; a read error may underlie this. This rearrangement joins TRBV29-1 to TRBJ2-3; TRBD1 matches 9 bases. Germline V gene sequence: CDR1 SQVTM, CDR2 ANQGSEA. CDR3 length: 16 residues. The CDR3 protein is CSVLIPGQGFSDAQYF. CDR3 bases: TGCAGCGTTTTAATACCGGGACAGGGTTTTTCAGATGCGCAGTATTTT.

This rearrangement joins TRBV5-1 to TRBJ1-1; D not certain. This CDR3 is 13 amino acids long. V was cut by 4 bases and J by 1 base, with 8 bases left in between. Germline V CDR1 and CDR2: SGHRS, YFSETQ. The CDR3 loop is CASSREGNTEAFF. For the CDR3, the DNA is TGCGCCAGCAGCCGGGAGGGGAACACTGAAGCTTTCTTT. Based on the CDR3 plus reference TRBV5-1 and TRBJ1-1, the full variable domain is KAGVTQTPRYLIKTRGQQVTLSCSPISGHRSVSWYQQTPGQGLQFLFEYFSETQRNKGNFPGRFSGRQFSNSRSEMNVSTLELGDSALYLCASSREGNTEAFFGQGTRLTVV.

This rearrangement joins TRBV14 to TRBJ2-7; maybe TRBD2 (5 bases). V gave up 3 bases and J gave up 0 bases, with 6 bases separating them. This CDR3 is 13 amino acids long. The germline gives CDR1 SGHDN, CDR2 FVKESK. The CDR3 here is CASSQDFSYEQYF. DNA of the CDR3: TGTGCCAGCAGCCAGGACTTCTCCTACGAGCAGTACTTC.

In its sample, this clone was seen once. The chain joins TRBV5-1 to TRBJ1-1; 8 bases fit TRBD1. The CDR3 spans 16 residues. The V gene's germline CDR1 is SGHRS and CDR2 YFSETQ. J was trimmed by 5 bases and V by 0 bases; bases with no gene match: 9. DNA for the CDR3: TGCGCCAGCAGCTTGGCCAGGGGGCAGCGGAGGACTGAAGCTTTCTTT. It specifies CASSLARGQRRTEAFF.

V is TRBV27 and J is TRBJ2-6; TRBD2 matches at 7 bases. Trimming at V came to 8 bases and at J to 3 bases, leaving 13 bases not matched to a gene. The CDR3 length is 17 residues. Germline CDR1 is MNHEY and CDR2 is SMNVEV (reference sequence). The CDR3 coding sequence is TGTGCCAGCCGACTAGTGGGGGAGGGGTTTGGGGCCAACGTCCTGACTTTC. Amino acid sequence: CASRLVGEGFGANVLTF. The whole variable domain, filled in from reference TRBV27 and TRBJ2-6, reads EAQVTQNPRYLITVTGKKLTVTCSQNMNHEYMSWYRQDPGLGLRQIYYSMNVEVTDKGDVPEGYKVSRKEKRNFPLILESPSPNQTSLYFCASRLVGEGFGANVLTFGAGSRLTVL.

This chain connects TRBV19 to TRBJ1-1; D may be TRBD1 (6 bases). CDR3 length: 15 residues. The germline CDR1 and CDR2 sequences are LNHDA and SQIVND (reference sequence). The germline V and J ends were trimmed by 6 bases and 8 bases, with 22 bases remaining between them. CDR3 DNA: TGTGCCAGTAGCCCCAGGGAGGGGGGCGCAGGGGAAGCTTTCTTT. Encoded protein: CASSPREGGAGEAFF.

The V and J genes are TRBV19 and TRBJ1-2; possible D gene TRBD1, 6 bases. CDR3 length equals 14 residues. CDR1 is LNHDA, CDR2 SQIVND, per germline (reference sequence). The V gene lost 4 bases and the J gene lost 8 bases, with 17 bases spanning the gap. In nucleotides, the CDR3 is TGTGCCAGTAGTACCACCGGGACAACGACCGGCTACACCTTC. Translated: CASSTTGTTTGYTF.

The chain uses TRBV5-6 and TRBJ1-1; D unclear. The germline V and J ends were trimmed by 4 bases and 1 base, with 17 bases remaining between them. The CDR3 has 16 residues. CDR1 and CDR2 from the germline V gene are SGHDT and YYEEEE. The CDR3 sequence: CASSPLDRRGNTEAFF. CDR3 nucleotide sequence: TGTGCCAGCAGCCCTTTAGATCGGCGAGGGAACACTGAAGCTTTCTTT.

The chain uses TRBV11-3 and TRBJ2-7; perhaps TRBD2 as D (5 bases). Germline values: CDR1 SGHNT, CDR2 YENEEA. This CDR3 region has 14 residues. V was shortened by 1 base and J by 4 bases, with 11 bases between the two germline ends. The CDR3 loop reads CASSLGSGSYEQYF. In nucleotides, the CDR3 is TGTGCCAGCAGCTTAGGATCGGGATCGTACGAGCAGTACTTC.

This clone has only a few counts. The CDR3 sequence: CASSSSGNYNEQFF. CDR3 DNA: TGTGCCAGCAGTTCCAGCGGGAATTACAATGAGCAGTTCTTC. The rearrangement uses TRBV27 and TRBJ2-1, with 7 bases matching TRBD2. Germline CDR1 MNHEY, CDR2 SMNVEV (reference sequence). This CDR3 region has 14 residues. J lost 4 bases, V lost 4 bases, and 4 bases had no gene match.

The V gene is TRBV13, the J gene TRBJ1-1; unclear D gene. V was pared by 2 bases and J by 0 bases, with 4 bases between. Looked up from germline, CDR1 is PRHDT and CDR2 is FYEKMQ (reference sequence). The CDR3 runs to 13 residues. This CDR3 reads CASSLSLNTEAFF. The DNA of the CDR3 is TGTGCCAGCAGCTTAAGCCTGAACACTGAAGCTTTCTTT.

Regarding this clone: One junction end disagrees with the germline gene, perhaps due to a read error. The V and J genes are TRBV19 and TRBJ1-1; D ambiguous. CDR3 size: 11 residues. Germline CDR1 LNHDA, CDR2 SQIVND (reference sequence). CDR3 bases: TGTGCCAGTATCAGGAACACTGAAGCTTCCTTT. As protein: CASIRNTEASF.